This entry describes one TCR beta chain. The antigen is not known. The conserved phenylalanine or tryptophan normally closing the CDR3 is absent here, so this likely arose from a read error. This specimen belongs to a study of glioma-infiltrating T cells. Study-wide results and caveats: Non-neoplastic patients had below-expected tissue-blood divergence, while all gliomas exceeded expectation.

Germline CDR1 and CDR2: SGHTA and FQGNSA. CDR3 length equals 12 residues. Using RNA template, CDR3s of TCR alpha and beta were amplified with iRepertoire arm-PCR. TCRdb re-called the multiplex PCR reads through MiXCR, storing one row per CDR3 protein. The sample includes around 99,000 distinct CDR3 sequences, less than 30% of them seen just once. Material for sequencing was glioma tissue, nonneoplastic brain tissue, or PBMCs (not recorded which). The chain uses TRBV7-2 and TRBJ1-1; D not resolved. The receptor's source is a human donor with low-grade glioma or glioblastoma, undergoing nonglioma brain surgery, or in good health (not recorded which). The CDR3, as DNA: TGTGCCAGCAGCTTTTCGAACACTGAGGCTTTCTTA. Amino acid sequence: CASSFSNTEAFL.